The 29 T cell receptor beta chains given below trace back to one sample, sequenced in a study of cytomegalovirus exposure and HLA in healthy donors. The PCR contained 60 Vbeta and 13 Jbeta primers. The assay was immunoSEQ multiplex PCR, and TCRdb's table has in-frame clones only and misses some. The sample has roughly 78,000 clones, 60% to 75% seen once. The specimen was PBMCs. The receptors were gathered from a man aged 40-55 years in good health and CMV-seropositive.

This clone has only a few counts. The rearrangement joins TRBV4-1 to TRBJ1-1, with a tentative D call TRBD1 (6 bases). The CDR3 contains 13 residues. Germline-derived CDR1 and CDR2 are MGHRA and YSYEKL. With 1 base removed from V and 10 bases from J, the gap between germline ends came to 13 bases. The CDR3 sequence: CASSQGLAGVAFF. CDR3 bases: TGCGCCAGCAGCCAAGGTCTCGCAGGGGTAGCTTTCTTT.

The chain combines TRBV5-6 with TRBJ2-7; a possible D gene is TRBD1 (6 bases). CDR1 is SGHDT, CDR2 YYEEEE, per germline. Between the trimmed V and J ends, which lost 4 bases and 0 bases, there was a span of 11 bases. There are 14 residues in the CDR3. The CDR3 nucleotides are TGTGCCAGCAGCCCCGTACAGGGCTCCTACGAGCAGTACTTC. Its translation is CASSPVQGSYEQYF.

The chain combines TRBV5-1 with TRBJ2-1; D unresolved. Deletions cut 4 bases from V and 0 bases from J, with 5 bases between. Germline V gene lookup returns CDR1 SGHRS and CDR2 YFSETQ. The CDR3 is 13 amino acids. CDR3 amino acids: CASSPLSYNEQFF. The CDR3 DNA reads as TGCGCCAGCAGCCCCCTCTCCTACAATGAGCAGTTCTTC.

V gene TRBV5-4 combines with J gene TRBJ2-2; D perhaps matches TRBD2 (6 bases). V shed 3 bases and J shed 1 base, with 13 bases lying between them. In germline, CDR1 is SGHNT, CDR2 YYREEE (reference sequence). This CDR3 comprises 16 residues. The CDR3 region has the DNA TGTGCCAGCAGCTCGGAGGGTGGACTGAACACCGGGGAGCTGTTTTTT. Amino acids: CASSSEGGLNTGELFF.

V is TRBV29-1 and J is TRBJ2-5; 7 bases agree with TRBD2. Germline CDR1 and CDR2: SQVTM and ANQGSEA. The J segment lost 6 bases and the V segment lost 4 bases, leaving 8 bases of the junction unmatched. This CDR3 has 13 residues. The CDR3 DNA reads TGCAGCGTTGTGGGGGGGTTAGTGAAGACCCAGTACTTC. It is translated as CSVVGGLVKTQYF.

In DNA, the CDR3 is TGTGCCAGCAGTCTAGCGGGGGGGGACTACAATGAGCAGTTCTTC. This translates into CASSLAGGDYNEQFF. The rearrangement links TRBV6-4 to TRBJ2-1; 12 bases are a match to TRBD2. This CDR3 has 15 amino acids. J gave up 3 bases and V 5 bases, and 2 bases lay outside the gene matches. Per germline, CDR1 MRHNA and CDR2 SNTAGT.

V usage is TRBV19 and J usage is TRBJ2-5; TRBD1 is a possible D gene (6 bases). CDR1 and CDR2 from the germline V gene are LNHDA and SQIVND (reference sequence). Trimming removed 7 bases at V and 4 bases at J, with 13 bases between. The CDR3 length is 13 residues. The CDR3 spells CASTETRGETQYF. CDR3 sequence (DNA): TGTGCCAGTACCGAGACCAGGGGAGAGACCCAGTACTTC.

This clone is labeled as medium-sized. J is TRBJ1-1 and V is TRBV5-6; the D gene is possibly TRBD1 (5 bases). Germline V gene data show CDR1 as SGHDT and CDR2 as YYEEEE. Trimming left V 0 bases short and J 11 bases short, with 11 bases between. The CDR3 is 12 amino acids. This CDR3 reads CASSLAGDWAFF. The CDR3 DNA reads TGTGCCAGCAGCTTGGCGGGGGACTGGGCTTTCTTT.

The chain is built from TRBV9 and TRBJ2-3; 7 bases line up with TRBD1. The V segment lost 2 bases and the J segment 14 bases; nucleotides outside the gene matches: 11. This CDR3 is built from 13 residues. Germline CDR1 SGDLS, CDR2 YYNGEE. The CDR3 protein is CASSVIPDRSRYF. The CDR3 DNA follows: TGTGCCAGCAGCGTGATCCCGGACAGGTCGAGGTATTTT.

This chain joins TRBV2 and TRBJ2-3, with TRBD2 identical over 12 bases. The CDR3 consists of 15 residues. Germline loops: CDR1 SNHLY, CDR2 FYNNEI. V gave up 4 bases and J gave up 3 bases; unmatched junction bases: 2. CDR3 amino acids: CASSASGGGTDTQYF. The DNA of the CDR3 is TGTGCCAGCAGTGCTAGCGGGGGGGGTACAGATACGCAGTATTTT.

The rearrangement uses TRBV18 and TRBJ1-1, with TRBD1 matching 7 bases. Germline V CDR1 and CDR2: KGHSH, LQKENI. V was pared by 5 bases and J by 7 bases, with 7 bases of the junction left unmatched. CDR3 size: 13 residues. The CDR3 reads CASSTGQRNEAFF. The CDR3 DNA reads as TGTGCCAGCTCAACGGGACAGAGGAATGAAGCTTTCTTT.

The rearrangement joins TRBV7-2 to TRBJ2-7, with 7 bases matching TRBD2. CDR3 length equals 16 residues. V lost 2 bases to trimming and J lost 2 bases; unmatched junction nucleotides: 9. Germline V gives CDR1 SGHTA, CDR2 FQGNSA. Here the CDR3 reads CASSLFRASGTYEQYF. The CDR3 DNA is TGTGCCAGCAGCTTATTTCGGGCTAGCGGCACCTACGAGCAGTACTTC.

The CDR3 loop reads CASSETDYGYTF. CDR3 DNA sequence: TGTGCCAGCAGCGAGACAGACTATGGCTACACCTTC. The V call is TRBV5-4, the J call TRBJ1-2, with D possibly matching TRBD1 (5 bases). Trimming removed 4 bases from V and 3 bases from J, with 7 bases in between. The CDR3 spans 12 residues. The germline V gene has CDR1 SGHNT and CDR2 YYREEE (reference sequence).

The rearrangement links TRBV10-3 to TRBJ2-3, with a possible D match to TRBD2 (5 bases). The CDR3 is 15 residues long. From germline, CDR1 is ENHRY and CDR2 SYGVKD. V lost 3 bases and J lost 3, with 13 bases in between. The CDR3 sequence: CAISESRGDTDTQYF. CDR3 DNA sequence: TGTGCCATCAGTGAATCCCGGGGAGATACAGATACGCAGTATTTT.

The genes are TRBV10-3 and TRBJ2-7, with 10 bases identical to TRBD2. The CDR3 spans 15 residues. Germline V gene sequence: CDR1 ENHRY, CDR2 SYGVKD. V was pared by 6 bases and J by 6 bases, with 11 bases of the junction left unmatched. Here the CDR3 reads CAISSRSGGGREQYF. The CDR3 nucleotides read TGTGCCATCAGCTCACGAAGCGGGGGGGGCCGCGAGCAGTACTTC.

The chain couples TRBV19 to TRBJ1-5; D possibly corresponds to TRBD1 (6 bases). The CDR3 sequence is 15 residues long. Germline CDR1 LNHDA, CDR2 SQIVND (reference sequence). V lost 7 bases and J lost 4, with 17 bases in between. This CDR3 reads CASKGGTGYNQPQHF. The CDR3 DNA reads as TGTGCCAGTAAAGGCGGAACAGGGTATAATCAGCCCCAGCATTTT.

V and J are TRBV30 and TRBJ1-1, with D tentatively TRBD1 (6 bases). V was cut by 3 bases and J by 5 bases, with 13 bases left in between. Looked up from germline, CDR1 is GTSNPN and CDR2 is SVGIG (reference sequence). The CDR3 length is 13 residues. The CDR3 sequence is CAWSGPRGTEAFF. CDR3 DNA sequence: TGTGCCTGGAGCGGTCCGAGGGGGACTGAAGCTTTCTTT.

The rearrangement links TRBV6-5 to TRBJ1-2; 7 positions agree with TRBD1. Germline V gene data show CDR1 as MNHEY and CDR2 as SVGAGI. V was clipped by 0 bases and J by 5 bases; unmatched bases: 3. The CDR3 runs to 14 residues. The CDR3 here is CASSYSSGQYGYTF. CDR3 coding DNA: TGTGCCAGCAGTTACTCGTCGGGACAGTATGGCTACACCTTC.

This chain uses TRBV4-3 with TRBJ2-3, with TRBD2 identical over 12 bases. CDR1 is LGHNA and CDR2 is YSLEER in the germline V gene. This CDR3 is built from 16 residues. The trim removed 4 bases at V and 4 bases at J, leaving 6 bases unmatched. The CDR3 sequence: CASSPDLAGGPDTQYF. Here the CDR3 DNA reads TGCGCCAGCAGCCCCGACCTAGCGGGGGGGCCAGATACGCAGTATTTT.

The CDR3 sequence is CASSLGYGQGGSGANVLTF. DNA of the CDR3: TGTGCCAGCAGTTTAGGGTATGGACAGGGGGGCTCTGGGGCCAACGTCCTGACTTTC. The chain has TRBV28 and TRBJ2-6, with 10 bases aligning to TRBD1. Per the germline V gene, CDR1 is MDHEN and CDR2 is SYDVKM. The CDR3 totals 19 residues. Germline trimming cut 2 bases from V and 0 bases from J; bases unmatched to any gene: 7.

This clone was counted a single time. The chain recombines TRBV9 with TRBJ2-5; 12 nucleotides align to TRBD2. The CDR3 contains 17 residues. V shed 3 bases and J 3 bases; nucleotides not matched to a gene: 9. Looked up from germline, CDR1 is SGDLS and CDR2 is YYNGEE. CDR3 in amino acids: CASSASLAGGKEETQYF. CDR3 bases: TGTGCCAGCAGCGCCTCGCTAGCGGGGGGGAAAGAAGAGACCCAGTACTTC. Supplemented by reference TRBV9 and TRBJ2-5, the full variable domain reads DSGVTQTPKHLITATGQRVTLRCSPRSGDLSVYWYQQSLDQGLQFLIQYYNGEERAKGNILERFSAQQFPDLHSELNLSSLELGDSALYFCASSASLAGGKEETQYFGPGTRLLVL.

V and J are TRBV25-1 and TRBJ2-2; D ambiguous. In germline, CDR1 is MGHDK, CDR2 SYGVNS. This CDR3 is built from 13 residues. The ends were cut back, 7 bases at V and 8 bases at J, with 14 bases in the middle. CDR3 bases: TGTGCCAGCACCTTCGCCCACTTAGGGGAGCTGTTTTTT. It specifies CASTFAHLGELFF.

The CDR3 protein is CATALGGPPYEQYF. CDR3 bases: TGTGCCACCGCCCTAGGGGGACCTCCCTACGAGCAGTACTTC. The V gene is TRBV10-3, the J gene TRBJ2-7; tentative D call: TRBD1 (6 bases). From germline, CDR1 is ENHRY and CDR2 SYGVKD. Trimming cost V 10 bases and J 2 bases, with 18 bases left between them. The CDR3 consists of 14 residues.

The chain recombines TRBV9 with TRBJ2-4; TRBD1 aligns across 7 bases. This CDR3 has 15 amino acids. Per germline, CDR1 SGDLS and CDR2 YYNGEE. V shed 3 bases, J shed 0 bases, and the junction held 3 bases outside the gene matches. CDR3 amino acids: CASSAGQVAKNIQYF. The CDR3 nucleotides read TGTGCCAGCAGCGCCGGACAGGTAGCCAAAAACATTCAGTACTTC.

The V call is TRBV2, the J call TRBJ1-1, with D perhaps TRBD1 (6 bases). The CDR3 is made up of 14 amino acids. The V end lost 6 bases, the J end lost 4 bases, and 15 bases lay between the germline ends. The germline CDR1 and CDR2 sequences are SNHLY and FYNNEI. The CDR3 DNA reads TGTGCCAGCAGCCTGAGGGGGGGTATCACTGAAGCTTTCTTT. This translates into CASSLRGGITEAFF. Combining the CDR3 with reference TRBV2 and TRBJ1-1 gives the whole variable domain EPEVTQTPSHQVTQMGQEVILRCVPISNHLYFYWYRQILGQKVEFLVSFYNNEISEKSEIFDDQFSVERPDGSNFTLKIRSTKLEDSAMYFCASSLRGGITEAFFGQGTRLTVV.

The gene calls are TRBV15 and TRBJ2-7; D gene uncertain. V lost 0 bases, J lost 3 bases, and 9 bases lay in between. Per the germline V gene, CDR1 is LNHNV and CDR2 is YYDKDF (reference sequence). The CDR3 spans 14 residues. The CDR3 bases are TGTGCCACCAGCAGAGAACAGCCAAACTACGAGCAGTACTTC. It encodes CATSREQPNYEQYF.

The chain joins TRBV30 to TRBJ2-5; possibly TRBD2 for D (6 bases). V lost 5 bases and J lost 5, with 12 bases in between. The CDR3 runs 12 residues. Per the germline V gene, CDR1 is GTSNPN and CDR2 is SVGIG (reference sequence). The DNA for the CDR3 is TGTGCCTGGGCCGCGGGGTGGGAGACCCAGTACTTC. It is translated as CAWAAGWETQYF.

The rearrangement joins TRBV29-1 to TRBJ1-1; D is uncertain. V lost 2 bases to trimming and J lost 3 bases, with 10 bases between them. Germline assignment: CDR1 SQVTM and CDR2 ANQGSEA. The CDR3 runs 13 residues. This CDR3 is CSVEPLPDTEAFF. In nucleotides, the CDR3 is TGCAGCGTTGAACCGCTCCCGGACACTGAAGCTTTCTTT. The full variable domain, completed using reference TRBV29-1 and TRBJ1-1, is SAVISQKPSRDICQRGTSLTIQCQVDSQVTMMFWYRQQPGQSLTLIATANQGSEATYESGFVIDKFPISRPNLTFSTLTVSNMSPEDSSIYLCSVEPLPDTEAFFGQGTRLTVV.

Turning to this clone: The junction departs from the called germline gene at one end, perhaps through a read error. The V and J genes are TRBV5-4 and TRBJ1-4; TRBD1 matches at 7 bases. Germline CDR1 is SGHNT and CDR2 is YYREEE (reference sequence). This CDR3 comprises 13 residues. In nucleotides, the CDR3 is TGTGCCAGCAGCTGGGGGACAGCTGAAAGACTGTTTTTT. As protein: CASSWGTAERLFF.